One sample yielded the 21 T cell receptor beta chains listed below, sequenced in a study of regulatory T cells in long-lasting Graves disease. The time point here: newly diagnosed GD, antithyroid drugs for less than 3 months. PBMCs provided the RNA from which the TCR library was made. Through Arm-PCR of CDR3 regions and iRepertoire HTBI primers, TCR beta libraries were built. TCRdb processed the multiplex PCR reads anew with MiXCR; each CDR3 protein has one entry. This sample yields about 620,000 distinct CDR3 sequences, of which roughly 15% are seen a single time; about 17% belongs to the top ten. The same data also contributed to another study, on T cells in Graves' hyperthyroidism and ophthalmopathy.

Here the sequenced sample was peripheral blood mononuclear cells (PBMCs), taken at new diagnosis, from a patient treated with antithyroid drugs. These receptors came from a woman in her 30s with Graves disease.

This clonotype was observed at least ten times. The rearrangement links TRBV28 to TRBJ1-3, with a tentative D call TRBD1 (6 bases). V lost 4 bases and J lost 0, with 13 bases in between. The CDR3 is made up of 16 amino acids. Germline V gene lookup returns CDR1 MDHEN and CDR2 SYDVKM. CDR3 sequence reads: CASSSSTGFSGNTIYF. The CDR3 nucleotides are TGTGCCAGCAGTTCCTCAACAGGGTTCTCTGGAAACACCATATATTTT.

The chain employs TRBV30 and TRBJ2-4, with 7 bases lining up with TRBD1. The CDR3 runs 18 residues. From germline, CDR1 is GTSNPN and CDR2 SVGIG (reference sequence). After removal of 0 bases from V and 1 base from J, the junction contained 12 bases not matched to a gene. CDR3 sequence (DNA): TGTGCCTGGAGTGTCGTAAGGGGGCAGGGACGGGCCAAAAACATTCAGTACTTC. Translated, it gives CAWSVVRGQGRAKNIQYF.

This clonotype was counted ten times or more. The rearrangement links TRBV5-1 to TRBJ1-1; no firm D call. This CDR3 has 15 residues. Between the trimmed V and J ends, which lost 0 bases and 1 base, there was a span of 10 bases. CDR1 is SGHRS and CDR2 is YFSETQ in the germline V gene. This chain's CDR3 is CASSLETARNTEAFF. CDR3 nucleotide sequence: TGCGCCAGCAGCTTGGAGACGGCTCGGAACACTGAAGCTTTCTTT.

There are a few counts of this clonotype. Written as DNA, the CDR3 is TGTGCCAGCAGGCCTTCCGCATTTAACTATGGCTACACCTTC. It encodes CASRPSAFNYGYTF. This chain connects TRBV6-1 to TRBJ1-2; D is unclear. V was pared by 6 bases and J by 1 base, with 12 bases between. The CDR3 is 14 residues long. The germline gives CDR1 MNHNS, CDR2 SASEGT.

This clonotype was picked up a small number of times. V usage is TRBV10-2 and J usage is TRBJ2-2; D is unresolved. V lost 2 bases and J lost 0, with 7 bases in between. Germline V gene sequence: CDR1 WSHSY, CDR2 SAAADI. The CDR3 is 15 amino acids. This CDR3 reads CASSESVANTGELFF. In nucleotides, the CDR3 is TGCGCCAGCAGTGAGAGCGTAGCGAACACCGGGGAGCTGTTTTTT.

In this sample, this clonotype turned up a few times. The rearrangement uses TRBV27 and TRBJ2-5, with D perhaps TRBD2 (6 bases). CDR3 length: 16 amino acids. The ends were cut back, 5 bases at V and 2 bases at J, with 18 bases in the middle. The V gene's germline CDR1 is MNHEY and CDR2 SMNVEV (reference sequence). The CDR3 spells CASSPRLVHSQETQYF. The CDR3, as DNA: TGTGCCAGCAGTCCGAGACTAGTCCATTCACAAGAGACCCAGTACTTC.

The chain recombines TRBV20-1 with TRBJ2-5, with unresolved D. Germline values: CDR1 DFQATT, CDR2 SNEGSKA (reference sequence). The CDR3 is 15 residues long. V was shortened by 6 bases and J by 4 bases, with 21 bases between the two germline ends. The CDR3 DNA reads as TGCAGTGCCCCTAGGGCGGCGGCCGGTCGAGAGACCCAGTACTTC. Amino acid sequence: CSAPRAAAGRETQYF.

The sample holds a few counts of this clonotype. V gene TRBV6-1 combines with J gene TRBJ1-1; 7 bases fit TRBD1. The germline gives CDR1 MNHNS, CDR2 SASEGT. The CDR3 has 14 residues. The trim removed 7 bases at V and 4 bases at J, leaving 9 bases unmatched. The CDR3: CASIQGGPGTEAFF. The CDR3 nucleotides read TGTGCCAGCATCCAGGGGGGTCCGGGCACTGAAGCTTTCTTT.

This clonotype was observed a handful of times. The V gene is TRBV6-1, the J gene TRBJ1-2; unclear D gene. Germline values: CDR1 MNHNS, CDR2 SASEGT. V lost 7 bases and J lost 2, with 11 bases in between. There are 13 residues in the CDR3. The CDR3 DNA is TGTGCCAGCACTCTAACAGAAAACTATGGCTACACCTTC. Translated: CASTLTENYGYTF.

This clonotype was picked up a small number of times. This chain links TRBV18 with TRBJ1-5; the D is unclear. The germline V gene has CDR1 KGHSH and CDR2 LQKENI. This CDR3 spans 13 amino acids. Trimming took 3 bases from V and 7 from J, leaving 10 bases between them. CDR3 bases: TGTGCCAGCTCACCGATAGGAGAACAGCCCCAGCATTTT. Translation gives CASSPIGEQPQHF.

CDR3 protein: CASSPGTGPETQYF. CDR3 nucleotide sequence: TGTGCCAGCTCACCCGGGACAGGGCCGGAGACCCAGTACTTC. The chain has TRBV18 and TRBJ2-5, with TRBD1 matching over 9 bases. Per the germline V gene, CDR1 is KGHSH and CDR2 is LQKENI. The length of the CDR3 is 14 residues. Trimming removed 3 bases from V and 5 bases from J; junction bases left unmatched: 4.

This clonotype appeared a few times. The gene calls are TRBV20-1 and TRBJ2-3; TRBD2 matches 8 bases. This CDR3 spans 16 amino acids. Trimming removed 0 bases from V and 2 bases from J; junction bases left unmatched: 7. The germline V gene has CDR1 DFQATT and CDR2 SNEGSKA (reference sequence). CDR3 nucleotides: TGCAGTGCTAGAGAACGTCTAGCGGGCGTCACAGATACGCAGTATTTT. It encodes CSARERLAGVTDTQYF.

The sample holds many counts of this clonotype. CDR3 nucleotide sequence: TGTGCCAGCAGTTCGTGGTCTAAAACCGGACAGGCGTTCTCCTACAATGAGCAGTTCTTC. As protein: CASSSWSKTGQAFSYNEQFF. The chain uses TRBV28 and TRBJ2-1, with 7 nucleotides matching TRBD1. CDR1 is MDHEN and CDR2 is SYDVKM in the germline V gene. This CDR3 is 20 amino acids long. Trimming removed 4 bases from V and 0 bases from J; junction bases left unmatched: 18.

This clonotype was recorded a few times. A far larger clone differs by one base, so this is likely a read error. The rearrangement links TRBV6-2 or TRBV6-3 to TRBJ1-1, with D tentatively TRBD1 (5 bases). V lost 2 bases to trimming and J lost 4 bases, with 8 bases between them. CDR3 length: 13 residues. Germline-derived CDR1 and CDR2 are MNHEY and SVGEGT. The CDR3 spells CASSYRGTTEAFF. CDR3 DNA sequence: TGTGCCAGCAGTTACCGGGGGACCACTGAAGCTTTCTTT.

This clonotype occurred a few times. The gene calls are TRBV7-9 and TRBJ1-2; possibly TRBD1 for D (6 bases). Germline CDR1 and CDR2: SEHNR and FQNEAQ (reference sequence). V was pared by 6 bases and J by 8 bases, with 19 bases between. This CDR3 is built from 14 residues. As DNA, the CDR3 is TGTGCCAGCAGACCGAGGGACACCGCGGGAGGCTACACCTTC. Its protein product is CASRPRDTAGGYTF.

The sample holds a few counts of this clonotype. A read error may account for a junction end that differs from germline. V and J are TRBV2 and TRBJ2-1, with 7 positions matching TRBD1. The CDR3 loop spans 13 amino acids. Germline loops: CDR1 SNHLY, CDR2 FYNNEI. Written as DNA, the CDR3 is TGTGCCAGCAGGCCGGAACGGACAGGTTCAGAGTACTTC. Protein sequence: CASRPERTGSEYF.

The chain carries TRBV9 and TRBJ2-7; no firm D call. The CDR3 sequence is 15 residues long. Germline loops: CDR1 SGDLS, CDR2 YYNGEE. The ends were cut back, 0 bases at V and 3 bases at J, with 13 bases in the middle. The CDR3 nucleotides read TGTGCCAGCAGCGTAGCCCCCGGCCAAAACTACGAGCAGTACTTC. Translating gives CASSVAPGQNYEQYF.

The chain couples TRBV7-2 to TRBJ2-2, with D tentatively TRBD1 (5 bases). The V gene's germline CDR1 is SGHTA and CDR2 FQGNSA. This CDR3 spans 16 amino acids. Trimming pared 3 bases from V and 2 bases from J, leaving 13 bases between. CDR3 sequence: CASSFSRTLNTGELFF. The CDR3 region has the DNA TGTGCCAGCAGCTTTTCTCGGACACTTAACACCGGGGAGCTGTTTTTT.

The chain recombines TRBV3-1 with TRBJ1-2; 9 bases agree with TRBD1. Germline V gives CDR1 LGHDT, CDR2 YNNKEL (reference sequence). With V trimmed by 3 bases and J by 6 bases, 2 bases remained unmatched. The CDR3 has 13 residues. CDR3 nucleotides: TGTGCCAGCAGCCACGGGACAGGGAATGGCTACACCTTC. Translation: CASSHGTGNGYTF.

Worth noting for this clonotype: A much more abundant neighbour one base away suggests this may be a read error. The chain combines TRBV2 with TRBJ2-7; 7 bases match TRBD1. After removal of 6 bases from V and 9 bases from J, the junction contained 14 bases not matched to a gene. The CDR3 contains 14 residues. Germline CDR1 is SNHLY and CDR2 is FYNNEI. The chain's CDR3 is CASRAPGQTGGQYF. Written as DNA, the CDR3 is TGTGCCAGCAGGGCCCCGGGACAGACCGGTGGGCAGTACTTC.

V gene TRBV12-3 or TRBV12-4 combines with J gene TRBJ1-1; TRBD1 might be the D (5 bases). The CDR3 totals 13 residues. V was cut by 0 bases and J by 12 bases, with 14 bases left in between. CDR3 residues: CASSLADNRQPFF. The DNA for the CDR3 is TGTGCCAGCAGTTTAGCGGACAACAGGCAACCTTTCTTT.